This T cell receptor beta chain was documented in a study of cytomegalovirus exposure and HLA in healthy donors. Overall study: HLA-typed donors were the source of about 85 million unique TCRs, which an early data release held. Regarding the study as a whole: Previously analyzed data showed that most TCR beta V segments were productive at a frequency of about 90% or about 30%. In a later analysis, TCR beta V- and J-gene trimming was associated with a missense DCLRE1C variant.

As for this clone: Its antigen is not identified.

V was shortened by 0 bases and J by 0 bases, with 6 bases between the two germline ends. Germline CDR1 SGHNT, CDR2 YYREEE (reference sequence). The CDR3 has 14 residues. The PCR employed 60 Vbeta primers together with 13 Jbeta primers. Profiled with immunoSEQ multiplex PCR; TCRdb holds only in-frame clones, not every one. This sample's clone table lists about 110,000 clones. Material: PBMCs. The chain recombines TRBV5-4 with TRBJ1-1; no clear D gene. The clonotype comes from a man in his late teens or twenties in good health and CMV-seronegative. The CDR3 coding sequence is TGTGCCAGCAGCTTGGCCGACATGAACACTGAAGCTTTCTTT. As protein: CASSLADMNTEAFF. Combining the CDR3 with reference TRBV5-4 and TRBJ1-1 gives the whole variable domain ETGVTQSPTHLIKTRGQQVTLRCSSQSGHNTVSWYQQALGQGPQFIFQYYREEENGRGNFPPRFSGLQFPNYSSELNVNALELDDSALYLCASSLADMNTEAFFGQGTRLTVV.